The present T cell receptor (beta chain) was sequenced within a study of PD-L1 blockade in urothelial cancer. About the research overall: Patients with male sex and bladder-origin urothelial cancer accounted for about 85% of the roughly 30 enrolled.

The sample's time point: peripheral blood 6 weeks after treatment start. Sequencing was performed with immunoSEQ multiplex PCR; in TCRdb, only in-frame clones are kept and a portion is missing. The sample yields tens of thousands of clones, approximately 80% seen once. CDR1 is MDHEN, CDR2 SYDVKM, per germline. This CDR3 contains 14 residues. J lost 3 bases, V lost 1 base, and 2 bases had no gene match. This TCR was recovered from a man aged 65 to 85 with urothelial cancer. The V gene is TRBV28, the J gene TRBJ2-5; 7 bases are a match to TRBD1. The source material was PBMCs, sampled around atezolizumab (anti-PD-L1) treatment. CDR3 nucleotides: TGTGCCAGCAGTTTATACGGACAGGAAGAGACCCAGTACTTC. This translates into CASSLYGQEETQYF.